Following are 27 T cell receptor beta chains from one sample sequenced in a study of T cells in narcolepsy (dated by TCRdb to the late 2010s). Receptor amplification or capture employed the immunoSEQ multiplex PCR assay. In its TCRdb copy, this immuneACCESS table keeps in-frame sequences only and misses some clones. Where compared with another copy, unresolved V genes explain less than half of these, and the others have no known cause. Across this sample there are roughly 35,000 clones, with around 80% seen only once. Together, the top ten hold more than 0.85% of the sample. The specimen was memory (CD45RA-) CD4+ T cells from blood. The sample's cell subset or site label, in plain terms: memory T cells sorted ex vivo from peripheral blood. These receptors came from a human donor in good health.

This clone was counted a single time. The gene calls are TRBV11-1 and TRBJ2-7; 8 bases match TRBD1. V lost 5 bases, J lost 3 bases, and 9 bases stayed unmatched. Germline V gene data show CDR1 as SGHAT and CDR2 as FQDESV (reference sequence). This CDR3 contains 15 residues. The CDR3 loop is CASSVAGTGHYEQYF. The DNA for the CDR3 is TGTGCCAGCAGCGTCGCCGGGACAGGACACTACGAGCAGTACTTC.

The chain employs TRBV4-3 and TRBJ1-4, with 7 bases that match TRBD1. CDR3 size: 18 residues. The V segment lost 4 bases and the J segment 0 bases; nucleotides outside the gene matches: 11. CDR1 is LGHNA, CDR2 YSLEER, per germline. The CDR3 nucleotides are TGCGCCAGCAGCCGAGGCAGGACAGGAGGGGCAACTAATGAAAAACTGTTTTTT. Its protein is CASSRGRTGGATNEKLFF.

This clone was seen more than once but under ten times. This sequence joins TRBV6-4 and TRBJ2-1; D unclear. Germline V gene data show CDR1 as MRHNA and CDR2 as SNTAGT. The CDR3 loop spans 13 amino acids. V lost 4 bases, J lost 5 bases, and 9 bases lay in between. In DNA, the CDR3 is TGTGCCAGCAGTGTTTCCGACCACAATGAGCAGTTCTTC. It specifies CASSVSDHNEQFF.

This sequence joins TRBV7-3 and TRBJ2-1, with D uncertain. Trimming took 2 bases from V and 4 from J, leaving 6 bases between them. CDR1 and CDR2 from the germline V gene are SGHTA and FQGTGA. This CDR3 spans 13 amino acids. Written as DNA, the CDR3 is TGTGCCAGCAGCTTACAGGTGTACAATGAGCAGTTCTTC. Its protein product is CASSLQVYNEQFF.

The rearrangement uses TRBV12-5 and TRBJ1-6, with D possibly TRBD1 on 6 matching bases. Germline V gene sequence: CDR1 LGHNT, CDR2 FRNRAP. CDR3 size: 19 residues. Trimming removed 6 bases from V and 0 bases from J, with 21 bases in between. CDR3 DNA: TGTGCTAGTGGCCCTCCTTACACAGGGTCGGGCTCCTATAATTCACCCCTCCACTTT. Translating gives CASGPPYTGSGSYNSPLHF.

The J gene is TRBJ2-3, the V gene TRBV5-1; tentatively, D is TRBD1 (5 bases). The CDR3 is 15 residues long. Trimming stripped 4 bases from V and 0 bases from J, with 12 bases between. The germline CDR1 and CDR2 sequences are SGHRS and YFSETQ. The CDR3 nucleotides read TGCGCCAGCAGCACCGACAGACATAGCACAGATACGCAGTATTTT. This codes for CASSTDRHSTDTQYF. The full variable domain, with the rest looked up from reference TRBV5-1 and TRBJ2-3, is KAGVTQTPRYLIKTRGQQVTLSCSPISGHRSVSWYQQTPGQGLQFLFEYFSETQRNKGNFPGRFSGRQFSNSRSEMNVSTLELGDSALYLCASSTDRHSTDTQYFGPGTRLTVL.

The chain links TRBV4-1 to TRBJ2-3, with 9 bases fitting TRBD2. The CDR3 is 15 residues long. In germline, CDR1 is MGHRA, CDR2 YSYEKL. V shed 4 bases and J 1 base; nucleotides not matched to a gene: 3. This CDR3 is CASSPGTSRTDTQYF. The CDR3 DNA sequence: TGCGCCAGCAGCCCCGGGACTAGCCGCACAGATACGCAGTATTTT.

The chain has TRBV21-1 and TRBJ2-3. TRBV21-1 is termed a pseudogene. There are 9 residues in the CDR3. The CDR3 protein is CASSIGPYF. The CDR3, as DNA: TGTGCCAGCAGCATAGGCCCGTATTTT.

The sample holds a few counts of this clone. The chain combines TRBV5-8 with TRBJ1-1; D is undetermined. V was shortened by 4 bases and J by 4 bases, with 14 bases between the two germline ends. CDR1 SGHTS and CDR2 YDEGEE come from the germline V gene. This CDR3 is built from 14 residues. In DNA form, the CDR3 reads TGTGCCAGCAGCCCCCCAGACCGTCCCACTGAAGCTTTCTTT. Protein product: CASSPPDRPTEAFF. The complete variable domain, with remaining parts taken from reference TRBV5-8 and TRBJ1-1, reads EAGVTQSPTHLIKTRGQQATLRCSPISGHTSVYWYQQALGLGLQFLLWYDEGEERNRGNFPPRFSGRQFPNYSSELNVNALELEDSALYLCASSPPDRPTEAFFGQGTRLTVV.

The chain recombines TRBV4-3 with TRBJ2-1; D could derive from TRBD1 or TRBD2 (5 bases each). Trimming stripped 0 bases from V and 2 bases from J, with 20 bases between. The CDR3 has 19 residues. The germline gives CDR1 LGHNA, CDR2 YSLEER. The CDR3: CASSQDRFRGRSAYNEQFF. The CDR3 coding sequence is TGCGCCAGCAGCCAAGATCGATTTCGGGGACGGAGTGCCTACAATGAGCAGTTCTTC.

The V call is TRBV19, the J call TRBJ2-1; possibly TRBD1 for D (5 bases). Trimming stripped 8 bases from V and 2 bases from J, with 10 bases between. This CDR3 spans 13 amino acids. Germline V gene lookup returns CDR1 LNHDA and CDR2 SQIVND (reference sequence). In DNA form, the CDR3 reads TGTGCCAGTCAGGGCGGCCCCTACAATGAGCAGTTCTTC. Its protein is CASQGGPYNEQFF.

This chain connects TRBV27 to TRBJ2-5, with 7 bases lining up with TRBD1. Germline CDR1 reads MNHEY; CDR2 reads SMNVEV (reference sequence). V gave up 6 bases and J gave up 6 bases; unmatched junction bases: 10. This CDR3 is 14 amino acids long. DNA for the CDR3: TGTGCCAGCAGGCGCGAGACAGGGCAGCAGACCCAGTACTTC. This translates into CASRRETGQQTQYF.

This chain joins TRBV27 and TRBJ2-7; D gene unclear. This CDR3 comprises 15 residues. V lost 5 bases to trimming and J lost 3 bases, with 17 bases between them. CDR1 MNHEY and CDR2 SMNVEV come from the germline V gene (reference sequence). DNA for the CDR3: TGTGCCAGCAGTATGTGGTTGAACAGTGTCTACGAGCAGTACTTC. This codes for CASSMWLNSVYEQYF.

This sequence joins TRBV5-5 and TRBJ2-1; D gene uncertain. Trimming took off 0 bases at V and 12 bases at J, with 10 bases between the two ends. Germline lookup yields CDR1 SGHKS and CDR2 YYEKEE (reference sequence). The CDR3 has 12 residues. The CDR3 reads CASSLDLTGQFF. The CDR3 region has the DNA TGTGCCAGCAGCTTGGACCTGACGGGGCAGTTCTTC.

The chain has TRBV19 and TRBJ1-1, with D possibly matching TRBD1 (6 bases). Between the trimmed V and J ends, which lost 8 bases and 1 base, there was a span of 14 bases. The CDR3 loop spans 14 amino acids. In germline, CDR1 is LNHDA, CDR2 SQIVND (reference sequence). The CDR3 loop reads CASWGTQTNTEAFF. CDR3 bases: TGTGCCAGTTGGGGGACACAAACGAACACTGAAGCTTTCTTT.

This rearrangement joins TRBV7-3 to TRBJ2-7; possibly TRBD1 for D (5 bases). CDR1 SGHTA and CDR2 FQGTGA come from the germline V gene. The ends were cut back, 5 bases at V and 3 bases at J, with 20 bases in the middle. The CDR3 length is 16 residues. CDR3 loop: CASSLDSAYLGYEQYF. CDR3 DNA: TGTGCCAGCAGCCTAGACAGCGCGTACCTGGGCTACGAGCAGTACTTC.

This chain uses TRBV6-1 with TRBJ2-1, with 7 bases aligning to TRBD1. CDR1 MNHNS and CDR2 SASEGT come from the germline V gene. This CDR3 has 14 amino acids. V lost 6 bases, J lost 1 base, and 3 bases stayed unmatched. The CDR3 DNA reads as TGTGCCAGCAGACCGGGACAGTCCTACAATGAGCAGTTCTTC. This translates into CASRPGQSYNEQFF.

The rearrangement joins TRBV12-5 to TRBJ2-1; 9 bases are a match to TRBD1. The germline gives CDR1 LGHNT, CDR2 FRNRAP. The CDR3 totals 19 residues. With 4 bases clipped from V and 2 bases from J, the junction kept 15 bases outside the gene matches. In nucleotides, the CDR3 is TGTGCTAGTGGTTGGGACAGGGCTCGGGTCAGCGTGGCCTACAATGAGCAGTTCTTC. It is translated as CASGWDRARVSVAYNEQFF.

This chain connects TRBV7-2 to TRBJ2-5; D unclear. The germline gives CDR1 SGHTA, CDR2 FQGNSA. CDR3 length equals 15 residues. V was trimmed by 5 bases and J by 5 bases, leaving 18 bases between them. CDR3 in amino acids: CTSSPDLSLLETQYF. The DNA for the CDR3 is TGTACCAGCAGCCCAGATCTCAGTCTGCTTGAGACCCAGTACTTC.

This clone occurred a few times. The chain carries TRBV10-3 and TRBJ2-7; 9 nucleotides line up with TRBD2. Germline CDR1 ENHRY, CDR2 SYGVKD. Trimming at V came to 6 bases and at J to 5 bases, leaving 11 bases not matched to a gene. The CDR3 consists of 15 residues. DNA of the CDR3: TGTGCCATCAGGGTTAGCGGGAGTCAGAGAAACGAGCAGTACTTC. This sequence encodes CAIRVSGSQRNEQYF.

This chain uses TRBV7-9 with TRBJ2-1; 8 nucleotides match TRBD1. CDR3 length: 13 residues. After removal of 6 bases from V and 9 bases from J, the junction contained 7 bases not matched to a gene. Germline V gives CDR1 SEHNR, CDR2 FQNEAQ (reference sequence). In DNA form, the CDR3 reads TGTGCCAGCAGAACCGGACAGGGTGGTGAGCAGTTCTTC. Its protein is CASRTGQGGEQFF.

The genes are TRBV29-1 and TRBJ2-3; D may be TRBD1 (6 bases). Trimming took off 5 bases at V and 0 bases at J, with 15 bases between the two ends. The CDR3 runs 15 residues. The germline V gene has CDR1 SQVTM and CDR2 ANQGSEA. The CDR3 loop is CSVTGTQESTDTQYF. The CDR3 DNA sequence: TGCAGCGTTACCGGGACACAAGAGAGCACAGATACGCAGTATTTT.

This sequence joins TRBV5-5 and TRBJ2-5, with unresolved D. Trimming removed 4 bases from V and 5 bases from J, with 12 bases in between. This CDR3 region has 13 residues. Germline lookup yields CDR1 SGHKS and CDR2 YYEKEE (reference sequence). The CDR3 is CASSIAVRETQYF. Written as DNA, the CDR3 is TGTGCCAGCAGCATTGCGGTCCGGGAGACCCAGTACTTC.

The CDR3 DNA reads TGTGCCAGCAGCCGGGACAGGGTTAGCACTGAAGCTTTCTTT. This encodes CASSRDRVSTEAFF. The chain links TRBV7-2 to TRBJ1-1, with 9 nucleotides matching TRBD1. The CDR3 totals 14 residues. V lost 5 bases to trimming and J lost 4 bases; unmatched junction nucleotides: 5. Germline CDR1 reads SGHTA; CDR2 reads FQGNSA.

The rearrangement joins TRBV28 to TRBJ1-1; TRBD1 is a possible D gene (5 bases). V shed 7 bases and J shed 3 bases, with 18 bases lying between them. The CDR3 has 15 residues. Germline CDR1 is MDHEN and CDR2 is SYDVKM. CDR3: CASTGSWGTHTEAFF. DNA of the CDR3: TGTGCCAGCACAGGTTCCTGGGGCACACACACTGAAGCTTTCTTT.

The V call is TRBV5-1, the J call TRBJ1-2, with a weak D call TRBD1 (5 bases). Germline V gene lookup returns CDR1 SGHRS and CDR2 YFSETQ. Trimming left V 3 bases short and J 8 bases short, with 14 bases between. The CDR3 runs to 13 residues. The CDR3 loop is CASSWGMVYGYTF. CDR3 coding DNA: TGCGCCAGCAGCTGGGGGATGGTATACGGCTACACCTTC.

This clone occurred once. The V call is TRBV7-2, the J call TRBJ1-1; D is uncertain. The V gene's germline CDR1 is SGHTA and CDR2 FQGNSA. This CDR3 is built from 13 residues. V lost 4 bases and J 8 bases, leaving 14 bases between the germline ends. The CDR3 bases are TGTGCCAGCAGCTCAAGCTTCTCCCTGGAAGCTTTCTTT. Its translation: CASSSSFSLEAFF.